This T cell receptor beta chain was retrieved from a study of blood T cell repertoires in COVID-19. CDR1 and CDR2 from the germline V gene are MNHEY and SVGAGI. The trim removed 5 bases at V and 1 base at J, leaving 2 bases unmatched. The CDR3 consists of 15 residues. Here immunoSEQ multiplex PCR was the method, and the copy in TCRdb shows in-frame clones only, minus some. The data contain 55,000 to 75,000 clones, around 90% of them singletons. The sample was peripheral blood. The genes are TRBV6-5 and TRBJ2-2; 9 nucleotides align to TRBD1. This TCR derives from a man aged 55 to 70 with acute or convalescent COVID-19. The CDR3 nucleotides read TGTGCCAGCAGTCGGACAGGGGTGAACACCGGGGAGCTGTTTTTT. As protein: CASSRTGVNTGELFF.